This TCR beta chain comes out of a study of blood T cell repertoires in COVID-19. Overall study: Donors in the United States, Italy and Spain gave samples during acute or convalescent COVID-19. In each case, the material was cDNA or gDNA derived from T cells, B-cell-depleted T cells, or PBMCs.

This CDR3 is built from 15 residues. Germline CDR1 and CDR2: MNHEY and SVGAGI. The trim removed 6 bases at V and 4 bases at J, leaving 8 bases unmatched. As processed by the authors: From reference gene primer amplification, estimates of nucleated cell counts were derived. Some clones are missing from TCRdb's copy, which holds only in-frame ones; the method was immunoSEQ multiplex PCR. For V, J and clone size, that table is used; D and trimming come from the DNA. The table includes 94,000 or so clones, 70% to 90% detected once. Sample: peripheral blood. The chain employs TRBV6-5 and TRBJ2-5; 10 bases agree with TRBD2. This sequence originates from a woman in her 70s with acute or convalescent COVID-19. The CDR3: CASRVGSGRLETQYF. CDR3 bases: TGTGCCAGCAGAGTGGGTAGCGGGAGGTTAGAGACCCAGTACTTC.